The next 29 T cell receptor beta chains were all read from a single sample in a study of blood T cell repertoires in COVID-19. The table came from immunoSEQ multiplex PCR; TCRdb's copy has only in-frame clones and leaves some out. The sample holds tens of thousands of clones, 65% to 90% seen once. Sequencing was carried out using peripheral blood. These receptors originate from a woman older than 75 with acute or convalescent COVID-19.

The chain carries TRBV27 and TRBJ1-1; unclear D gene. Looked up from germline, CDR1 is MNHEY and CDR2 is SMNVEV (reference sequence). Trimming shortened V by 6 bases and J by 2 bases, and 4 bases separated the two germline ends. This CDR3 region has 11 residues. The CDR3 nucleotides are TGTGCCAGCAGGGCAAACACTGAAGCTTTCTTT. This codes for CASRANTEAFF.

The chain carries TRBV5-5 and TRBJ2-2; 10 nucleotides align to TRBD1. Losses at the gene ends were 3 bases for V and 5 bases for J; bases not matched to a gene: 7. Germline lookup yields CDR1 SGHKS and CDR2 YYEKEE (reference sequence). This CDR3 is 16 amino acids long. The CDR3: CASSSRQGARTGELFF. DNA for the CDR3: TGTGCCAGCAGCTCCAGACAGGGGGCGAGGACCGGGGAGCTGTTTTTT.

The V gene is TRBV29-1, the J gene TRBJ2-1, with a possible D match to TRBD2 (6 bases). V shed 4 bases and J shed 9 bases, with 22 bases lying between them. Looked up from germline, CDR1 is SQVTM and CDR2 is ANQGSEA. The CDR3 consists of 15 residues. The CDR3 spells CSVGLRGFTGGEQFF. The CDR3 region has the DNA TGCAGCGTTGGATTGCGGGGCTTCACCGGGGGTGAGCAGTTCTTC.

The chain joins TRBV2 to TRBJ1-2; D possibly corresponds to TRBD1 (5 bases). With 5 bases removed from V and 4 bases from J, the gap between germline ends came to 8 bases. The CDR3 covers 12 residues. CDR1 SNHLY and CDR2 FYNNEI come from the germline V gene. The CDR3 protein is CASSSDSYGYTF. The CDR3 DNA is TGTGCCAGCAGTTCAGACAGCTATGGCTACACCTTC. Using reference TRBV2 and TRBJ1-2 for the parts outside the CDR3, the full variable domain is EPEVTQTPSHQVTQMGQEVILRCVPISNHLYFYWYRQILGQKVEFLVSFYNNEISEKSEIFDDQFSVERPDGSNFTLKIRSTKLEDSAMYFCASSSDSYGYTFGSGTRLTVV.

The V call is TRBV6-4, the J call TRBJ1-2; 12 bases map to TRBD1. Germline lookup yields CDR1 MRHNA and CDR2 SNTAGT. Trimming at V came to 4 bases and at J to 8 bases, leaving 11 bases not matched to a gene. This CDR3 has 16 residues. In DNA form, the CDR3 reads TGTGCCAGCAGTGCCGGGACAGGGGGCGATCCCAGGGGCTACACCTTC. It codes for CASSAGTGGDPRGYTF.

The V gene is TRBV2, the J gene TRBJ1-4, with 10 bases that match TRBD1. The ends lost 3 bases at V and 10 bases at J; junction bases unmatched: 11. The CDR3 has 16 amino acids. Germline V gene data show CDR1 as SNHLY and CDR2 as FYNNEI. This CDR3 reads CASSDETGGISGKLFF. The CDR3 DNA sequence: TGTGCCAGCAGTGACGAGACAGGGGGCATTTCTGGAAAACTGTTTTTT.

The rearrangement uses TRBV24-1 and TRBJ1-3; TRBD1 might be the D (5 bases). Trimming left V 2 bases short and J 2 bases short, with 9 bases between. Germline loops: CDR1 KGHDR, CDR2 SFDVKD. CDR3 size: 15 residues. The CDR3 nucleotides are TGTGCCACCAGTGATTCGACAGTCACTGGAAACACCATATATTTT. Its translation is CATSDSTVTGNTIYF.

This chain's CDR3 is CASSLAGTRGYF. The CDR3 DNA sequence: TGTGCCAGCAGTTTAGCGGGGACTAGGGGCTACTTC. The chain couples TRBV12-3 or TRBV12-4 to TRBJ2-4; 8 bases align to TRBD2. With V trimmed by 0 bases and J by 16 bases, 5 bases remained unmatched. The length of the CDR3 is 12 residues.

The chain carries TRBV3-1 (or the pseudogene TRBV3-2) and TRBJ2-7; tentative D call: TRBD1 (5 bases). The CDR3 runs to 14 residues. Trimming stripped 1 base from V and 3 bases from J, with 10 bases between. CDR1 is LGHDT, CDR2 YNNKEL, per germline (reference sequence). The CDR3 is CASSQGQGGYEQYF. The DNA for the CDR3 is TGTGCCAGCAGCCAAGGCCAGGGTGGCTACGAGCAGTACTTC.

Here the CDR3 reads CASSPGGLFGYTF. CDR3 sequence (DNA): TGTGCCAGCAGCCCAGGTGGCCTCTTTGGCTACACCTTC. This chain uses TRBV14 with TRBJ1-2; no firm D call. There are 13 residues in the CDR3. The V end lost 4 bases, the J end lost 7 bases, and 13 bases lay between the germline ends. Germline CDR1 is SGHDN and CDR2 is FVKESK.

This chain uses TRBV15 with TRBJ1-5; 8 nucleotides align to TRBD1. This CDR3 spans 14 amino acids. Germline values: CDR1 LNHNV, CDR2 YYDKDF (reference sequence). The trim removed 1 base at V and 5 bases at J, leaving 1 base unmatched. The CDR3 DNA is TGTGCCACCAGCAGAGCACAGGGGGATCAGCCCCAGCATTTT. It codes for CATSRAQGDQPQHF.

The genes are TRBV18 and TRBJ1-1; 10 bases are a match to TRBD1. CDR3 length equals 15 residues. Germline CDR1 and CDR2: KGHSH and LQKENI. J was trimmed by 2 bases and V by 5 bases; bases with no gene match: 5. CDR3 sequence (DNA): TGTGCCAGCTCAACCGACAGGGGGCGTAACACTGAAGCTTTCTTT. Translating it yields CASSTDRGRNTEAFF.

This sequence joins TRBV6-5 and TRBJ1-2, with D unclear. CDR3 length: 13 amino acids. The V and J ends lost 2 bases and 8 bases respectively, with 12 bases between them. CDR1 is MNHEY, CDR2 SVGAGI, per germline. The CDR3 spells CASSYEGREGYTF. The CDR3 region has the DNA TGTGCCAGCAGTTACGAGGGTCGGGAGGGCTACACCTTC.

The V gene is TRBV6-9, the J gene TRBJ1-1, with D possibly matching TRBD1 (6 bases). Trimming left V 5 bases short and J 5 bases short, with 24 bases between. From germline, CDR1 is MNHGY and CDR2 SVAAGI. The CDR3 length is 17 residues. CDR3 sequence (DNA): TGTGCCAGCAGTACGGTAGACAGGAGAAGGGTTAAGACTGAAGCTTTCTTT. This sequence encodes CASSTVDRRRVKTEAFF.

The V and J genes are TRBV19 and TRBJ1-1; no clear D. The CDR3 runs to 14 residues. From germline, CDR1 is LNHDA and CDR2 SQIVND (reference sequence). V gave up 7 bases and J gave up 1 base, with 13 bases separating them. The CDR3: CASKKREANTEAFF. In DNA, the CDR3 is TGTGCCAGTAAAAAGAGGGAGGCGAACACTGAAGCTTTCTTT.

In this sample, this clone turned up once. The sample contains more than one DNA sequence encoding this CDR3. This chain uses TRBV28 with TRBJ1-2; tentative D call: TRBD1 (6 bases). The germline V gene encodes CDR1 MDHEN and CDR2 SYDVKM. V was trimmed by 6 bases and J by 4 bases, leaving 9 bases between them. The CDR3 length is 12 residues. CDR3 DNA: TGTGCCAGCAGGACAGGTGGCTATGGCTACACCTTC. It translates to CASRTGGYGYTF.

This rearrangement joins TRBV7-9 to TRBJ2-7, with 7 bases fitting TRBD1. Germline V lookup: CDR1 SEHNR, CDR2 FQNEAQ (reference sequence). CDR3 length equals 14 residues. Losses at the gene ends were 5 bases for V and 2 bases for J; bases not matched to a gene: 6. The CDR3 spells CASSDGDRAYEQYF. CDR3 DNA sequence: TGTGCCAGCAGCGACGGCGACAGGGCCTACGAGCAGTACTTC.

The genes are TRBV3-1 (or the pseudogene TRBV3-2) and TRBJ2-3; no clear D gene. The germline V gene has CDR1 LGHDT and CDR2 YNNKEL (reference sequence). The CDR3 is 14 residues long. V lost 1 base and J 5 bases, leaving 10 bases between the germline ends. The CDR3 sequence: CASSQADFGDTQYF. Here the CDR3 DNA reads TGTGCCAGCAGCCAAGCAGACTTTGGAGATACGCAGTATTTT.

The chain is built from TRBV3-1 (or the pseudogene TRBV3-2) and TRBJ2-2; 9 bases match TRBD2. V lost 3 bases and J lost 4; bases outside the gene matches: 6. The CDR3 covers 16 residues. Germline CDR1 and CDR2: LGHDT and YNNKEL (reference sequence). The CDR3 region has the DNA TGTGCCAGCAGCCATCGCGGGGGGGGAGTCACCGGGGAGCTGTTTTTT. As protein: CASSHRGGGVTGELFF.

This chain joins TRBV5-3 and TRBJ1-3; no definite D call. TRBV5-3 is an ORF, with its function uncertain. Trimming removed 6 bases at V and 1 base at J, with 8 bases between. This CDR3 contains 13 residues. The CDR3 DNA follows: TGTGCCAGAAACCCGGAGTCTGGAAACACCATATATTTT. Encoded protein: CARNPESGNTIYF.

This rearrangement joins TRBV20-1 to TRBJ1-2, with TRBD1 identical over 7 bases. The CDR3 covers 11 residues. V was pared by 7 bases and J by 8 bases, with 7 bases of the junction left unmatched. The germline V gene has CDR1 DFQATT and CDR2 SNEGSKA (reference sequence). CDR3 DNA sequence: TGCAGTGTTACGACAGGGAGCGGCTACACCTTC. Its translation is CSVTTGSGYTF.

The chain recombines TRBV12-3 or TRBV12-4 with TRBJ2-3, with D unclear. The CDR3 is 11 residues long. Trimming took 8 bases from V and 6 from J, leaving 9 bases between them. CDR3 bases: TGTGCCAGCCTATCTGCGGATACGCAGTATTTT. Its protein is CASLSADTQYF.

The gene calls are TRBV7-2 and TRBJ2-3; 12 nucleotides agree with TRBD2. This CDR3 contains 16 residues. Germline V gene sequence: CDR1 SGHTA, CDR2 FQGNSA. The V and J ends lost 5 bases and 6 bases, in that order; junction bases with no gene match: 9. DNA of the CDR3: TGTGCCAGCAGCATATTACTAGCGGGGGGTACTGATACGCAGTATTTT. Protein product: CASSILLAGGTDTQYF. The full variable domain, with the rest looked up from reference TRBV7-2 and TRBJ2-3, is GAGVSQSPSNKVTEKGKDVELRCDPISGHTALYWYRQSLGQGLEFLIYFQGNSAPDKSGLPSDRFSAERTGGSVSTLTIQRTQQEDSAVYLCASSILLAGGTDTQYFGPGTRLTVL.

The chain recombines TRBV3-1 (or the pseudogene TRBV3-2) with TRBJ1-6, with TRBD1 matching over 10 bases. Germline values: CDR1 LGHDT, CDR2 YNNKEL (reference sequence). The CDR3 is 19 amino acids. V lost 0 bases to trimming and J lost 7 bases; unmatched junction nucleotides: 12. The CDR3 protein is CASSQDLHRDRGKNSPLHF. The CDR3 region has the DNA TGTGCCAGCAGCCAAGATCTACATAGGGACAGGGGTAAAAATTCACCCCTCCACTTT.

This clone appeared a few times. The gene calls are TRBV10-2 and TRBJ1-1; TRBD1 is a possible D gene (5 bases). Germline V gene lookup returns CDR1 WSHSY and CDR2 SAAADI. V dropped 4 bases and J dropped 5 bases, with 8 bases sitting between them. This CDR3 is 12 amino acids long. DNA of the CDR3: TGCGCCAGCAGTGCTTCAGGGACTGAAGCTTTCTTT. This codes for CASSASGTEAFF.

The J gene is TRBJ2-5, the V gene TRBV19; possible D gene TRBD2, 6 bases. V dropped 3 bases and J dropped 3 bases, with 17 bases sitting between them. Germline V lookup: CDR1 LNHDA, CDR2 SQIVND (reference sequence). The CDR3 contains 16 residues. The CDR3 nucleotides are TGTGCCAGTAGTATGCATTTGGACTACTACAAAGAGACCCAGTACTTC. This gives the protein CASSMHLDYYKETQYF.

The rearrangement uses TRBV7-8 and TRBJ1-2; D possibly corresponds to TRBD1 (5 bases). Looked up from germline, CDR1 is SGHVS and CDR2 is FQNEAQ. V shed 1 base and J shed 8 bases, with 23 bases lying between them. The CDR3 covers 17 residues. CDR3 loop: CASSLVGRGVPLEGYTF. The DNA for the CDR3 is TGTGCCAGCAGCTTAGTCGGGAGGGGAGTTCCCTTGGAAGGCTACACCTTC.

V usage is TRBV2 and J usage is TRBJ1-1; 11 bases align to TRBD1. The germline V gene encodes CDR1 SNHLY and CDR2 FYNNEI. This CDR3 spans 17 amino acids. V was clipped by 2 bases and J by 4 bases; unmatched bases: 9. This CDR3 is CASSENFRDRGSTEAFF. As DNA, the CDR3 is TGTGCCAGCAGTGAAAATTTCCGGGACAGGGGGAGCACTGAAGCTTTCTTT.

The chain has TRBV9 and TRBJ2-1; 9 bases are shared with TRBD1. The CDR3 spans 16 residues. V shed 4 bases, J shed 2 bases, and the junction held 7 bases outside the gene matches. Germline loops: CDR1 SGDLS, CDR2 YYNGEE. CDR3 sequence (DNA): TGTGCCAGCAGCCCCCGGGACAGGGTAACCTACAATGAGCAGTTCTTC. This encodes CASSPRDRVTYNEQFF.